The source of this T cell receptor beta chain is a study of beta chain features in type 1 diabetes. General study points: Whatever favoring of shorter templates PCR might show would apply equally to patients and controls. Shorter TCRB CDR3s, moderately but significantly so, marked every one of the four CD4+ subsets in Type 1 diabetes patients.

CDR1 is SEHNR and CDR2 is FQNEAQ in the germline V gene (reference sequence). With 5 bases clipped from V and 3 bases from J, the junction kept 9 bases outside the gene matches. The CDR3 contains 15 residues. About this clone itself: Its matching antigen is unknown.

Every participating donor gave one draw, a heparinised blood sample averaging about 100 mL. Sequencing targeted expressed TCRB transcripts, as all isolated RNA had been reverse transcribed. Some clones are missing from TCRdb's copy, which holds only in-frame ones; the method was immunoSEQ multiplex PCR. The table includes about 280,000 clones, 15% detected once. The chain has TRBV7-9 and TRBJ2-7; 8 nucleotides match TRBD1. Sequencing input: naive CD4+ T cells from blood. The TCR sequence derives from a man between 18 and 29 years old with type 1 diabetes. The CDR3 DNA sequence: TGTGCCAGCAGCCACGGACAGGGCCCTTACTACGAGCAGTACTTC. This encodes CASSHGQGPYYEQYF.